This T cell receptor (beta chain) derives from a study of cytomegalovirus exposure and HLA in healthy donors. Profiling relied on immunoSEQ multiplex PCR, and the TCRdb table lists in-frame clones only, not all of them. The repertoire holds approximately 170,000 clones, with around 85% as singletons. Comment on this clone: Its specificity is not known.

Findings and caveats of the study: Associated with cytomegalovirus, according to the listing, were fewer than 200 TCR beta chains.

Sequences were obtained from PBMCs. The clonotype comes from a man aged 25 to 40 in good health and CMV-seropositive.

For the CDR3, the DNA is TGCAGCGTTGAGCGGGGGGTTACCGGGGAGCTGTTTTTT. As protein: CSVERGVTGELFF. The V gene is TRBV29-1, the J gene TRBJ2-2; 8 bases line up with TRBD2. Germline lookup yields CDR1 SQVTM and CDR2 ANQGSEA. Trimming took 3 bases from V and 5 from J; bases not matched to a gene: 2. The CDR3 runs to 13 residues.